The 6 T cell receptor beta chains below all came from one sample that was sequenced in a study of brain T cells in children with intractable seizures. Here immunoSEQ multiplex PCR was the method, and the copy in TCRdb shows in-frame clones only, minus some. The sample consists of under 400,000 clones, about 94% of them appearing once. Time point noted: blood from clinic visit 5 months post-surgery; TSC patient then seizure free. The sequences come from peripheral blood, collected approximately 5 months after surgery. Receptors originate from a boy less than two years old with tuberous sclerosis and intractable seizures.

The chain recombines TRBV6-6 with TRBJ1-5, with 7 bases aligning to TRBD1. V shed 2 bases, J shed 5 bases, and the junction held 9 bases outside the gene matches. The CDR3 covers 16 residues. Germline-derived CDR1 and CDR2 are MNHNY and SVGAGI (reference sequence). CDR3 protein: CASSYRTGNYYQPQHF. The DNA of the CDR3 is TGTGCCAGCAGTTACCGGACAGGAAATTACTATCAGCCCCAGCATTTT.

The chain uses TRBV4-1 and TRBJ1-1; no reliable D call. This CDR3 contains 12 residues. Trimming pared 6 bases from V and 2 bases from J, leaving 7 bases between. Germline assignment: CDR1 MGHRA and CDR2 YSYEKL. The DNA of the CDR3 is TGCGCCAGCAGGTACGGTAACACTGAAGCTTTCTTT. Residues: CASRYGNTEAFF.

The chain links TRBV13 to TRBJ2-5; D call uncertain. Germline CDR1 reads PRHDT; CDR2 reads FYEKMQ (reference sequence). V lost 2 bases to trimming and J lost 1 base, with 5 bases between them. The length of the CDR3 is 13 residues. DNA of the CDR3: TGTGCCAGCAGCTTAATGGGCCAAGAGACCCAGTACTTC. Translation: CASSLMGQETQYF.

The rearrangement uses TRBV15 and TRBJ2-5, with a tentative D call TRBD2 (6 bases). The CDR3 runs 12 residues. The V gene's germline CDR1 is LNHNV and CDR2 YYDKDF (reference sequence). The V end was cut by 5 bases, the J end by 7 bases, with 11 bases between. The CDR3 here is CATSRNGGTQYF. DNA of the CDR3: TGTGCCACCAGCCGGAACGGGGGGACCCAGTACTTC. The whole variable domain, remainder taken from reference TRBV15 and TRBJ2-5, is DAMVIQNPRYQVTQFGKPVTLSCSQTLNHNVMYWYQQKSSQAPKLLFHYYDKDFNNEADTPDNFQSRRPNTSFCFLDIRSPGLGDTAMYLCATSRNGGTQYFGPGTRLLVL.

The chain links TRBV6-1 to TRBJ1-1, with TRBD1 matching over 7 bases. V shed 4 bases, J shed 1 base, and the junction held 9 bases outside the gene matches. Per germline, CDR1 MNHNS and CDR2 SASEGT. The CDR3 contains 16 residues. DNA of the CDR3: TGTGCCAGCAGTGGCGGACGAGCAGGGGGGAACACTGAAGCTTTCTTT. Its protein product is CASSGGRAGGNTEAFF.

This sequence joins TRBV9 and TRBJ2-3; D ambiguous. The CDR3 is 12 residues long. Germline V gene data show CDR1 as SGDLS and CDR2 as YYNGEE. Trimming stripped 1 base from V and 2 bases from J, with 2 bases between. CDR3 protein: CASSVTTDTQYF. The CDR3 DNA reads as TGTGCCAGCAGCGTAACCACAGATACGCAGTATTTT.